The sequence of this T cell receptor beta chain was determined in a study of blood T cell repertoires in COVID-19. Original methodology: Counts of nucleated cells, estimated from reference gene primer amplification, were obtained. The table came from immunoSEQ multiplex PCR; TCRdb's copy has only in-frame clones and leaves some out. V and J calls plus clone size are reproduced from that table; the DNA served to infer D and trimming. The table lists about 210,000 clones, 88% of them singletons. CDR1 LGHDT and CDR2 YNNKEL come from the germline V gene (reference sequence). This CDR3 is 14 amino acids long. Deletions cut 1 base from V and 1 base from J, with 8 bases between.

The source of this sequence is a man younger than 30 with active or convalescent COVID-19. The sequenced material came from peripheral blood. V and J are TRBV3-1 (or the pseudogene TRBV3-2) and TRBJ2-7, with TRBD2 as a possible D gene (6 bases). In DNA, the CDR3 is TGTGCCAGCAGCCAAGTCGGGGGTTCCTACGAGCAGTACTTC. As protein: CASSQVGGSYEQYF.